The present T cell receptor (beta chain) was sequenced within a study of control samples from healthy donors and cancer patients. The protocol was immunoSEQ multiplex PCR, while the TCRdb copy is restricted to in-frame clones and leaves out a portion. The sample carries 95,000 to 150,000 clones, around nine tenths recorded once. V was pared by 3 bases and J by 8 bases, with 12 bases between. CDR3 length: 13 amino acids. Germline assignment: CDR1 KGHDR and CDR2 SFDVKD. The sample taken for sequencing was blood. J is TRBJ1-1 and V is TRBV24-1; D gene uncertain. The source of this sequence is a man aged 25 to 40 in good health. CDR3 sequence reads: CATSDPDRREAFF. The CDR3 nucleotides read TGTGCCACCAGTGATCCGGACCGCCGCGAAGCTTTCTTT.